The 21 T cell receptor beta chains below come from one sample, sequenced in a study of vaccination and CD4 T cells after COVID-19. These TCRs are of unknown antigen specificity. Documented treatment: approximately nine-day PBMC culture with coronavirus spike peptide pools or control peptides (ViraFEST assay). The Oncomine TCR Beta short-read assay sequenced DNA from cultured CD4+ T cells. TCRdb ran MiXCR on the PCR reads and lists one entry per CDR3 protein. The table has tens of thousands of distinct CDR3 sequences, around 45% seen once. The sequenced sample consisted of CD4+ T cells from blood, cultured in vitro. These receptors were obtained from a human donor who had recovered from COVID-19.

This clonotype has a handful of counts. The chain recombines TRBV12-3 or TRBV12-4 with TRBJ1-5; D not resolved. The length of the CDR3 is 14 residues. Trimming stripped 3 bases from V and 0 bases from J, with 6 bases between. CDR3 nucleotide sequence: TGTGCCAGCAGTTTGGCGAATAGCAATCAGCCCCAGCATTTT. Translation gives CASSLANSNQPQHF.

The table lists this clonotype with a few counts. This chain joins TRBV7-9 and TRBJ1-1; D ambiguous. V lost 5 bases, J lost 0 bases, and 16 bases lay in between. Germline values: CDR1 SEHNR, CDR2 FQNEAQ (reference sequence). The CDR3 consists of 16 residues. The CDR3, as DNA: TGTGCCAGCAGCCCAGGATACACGAAAATGAACACTGAAGCTTTCTTT. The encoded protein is CASSPGYTKMNTEAFF.

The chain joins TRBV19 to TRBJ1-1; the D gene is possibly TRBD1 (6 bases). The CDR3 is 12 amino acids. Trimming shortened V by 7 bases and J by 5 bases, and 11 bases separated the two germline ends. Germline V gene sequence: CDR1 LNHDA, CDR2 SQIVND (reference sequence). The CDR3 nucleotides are TGTGCCAGTAAAAGGGGGAGGACTGAAGCTTTCTTT. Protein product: CASKRGRTEAFF.

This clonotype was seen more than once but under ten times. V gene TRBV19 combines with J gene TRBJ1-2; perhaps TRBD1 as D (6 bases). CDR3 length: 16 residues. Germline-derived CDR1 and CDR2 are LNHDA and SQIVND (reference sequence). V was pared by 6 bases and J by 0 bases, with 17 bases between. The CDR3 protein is CASRNYRAETNYGYTF. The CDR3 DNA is TGTGCCAGTAGAAACTACAGGGCGGAAACTAACTATGGCTACACCTTC. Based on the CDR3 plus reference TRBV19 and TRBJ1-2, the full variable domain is DGGITQSPKYLFRKEGQNVTLSCEQNLNHDAMYWYRQDPGQGLRLIYYSQIVNDFQKGDIAEGYSVSREKKESFPLTVTSAQKNPTAFYLCASRNYRAETNYGYTFGSGTRLTVV.

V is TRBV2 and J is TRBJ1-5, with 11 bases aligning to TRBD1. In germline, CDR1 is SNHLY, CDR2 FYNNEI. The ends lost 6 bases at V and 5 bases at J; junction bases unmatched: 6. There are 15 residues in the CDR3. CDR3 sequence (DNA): TGTGCCAGCAGAGGACCGGGACAGGGGGATCAGCCCCAGCATTTT. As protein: CASRGPGQGDQPQHF.

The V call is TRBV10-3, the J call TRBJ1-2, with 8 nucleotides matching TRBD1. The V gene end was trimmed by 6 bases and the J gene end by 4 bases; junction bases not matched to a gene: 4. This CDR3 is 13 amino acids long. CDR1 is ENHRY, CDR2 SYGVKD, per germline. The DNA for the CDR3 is TGTGCCATCAGGACAGGGGCTCCCTATGGCTACACCTTC. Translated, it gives CAIRTGAPYGYTF.

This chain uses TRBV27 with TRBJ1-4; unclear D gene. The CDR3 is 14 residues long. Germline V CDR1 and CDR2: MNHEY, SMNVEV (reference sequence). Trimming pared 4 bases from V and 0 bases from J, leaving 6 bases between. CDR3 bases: TGTGCCAGCAGTTCCCATGCAACTAATGAAAAACTGTTTTTT. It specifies CASSSHATNEKLFF.

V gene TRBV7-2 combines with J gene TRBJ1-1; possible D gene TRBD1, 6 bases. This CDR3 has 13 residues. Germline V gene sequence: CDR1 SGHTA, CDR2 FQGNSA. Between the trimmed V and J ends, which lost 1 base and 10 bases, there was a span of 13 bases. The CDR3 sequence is CASSLVGGLGAFF. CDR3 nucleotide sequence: TGTGCCAGCAGCTTAGTGGGGGGGCTGGGAGCTTTCTTT.

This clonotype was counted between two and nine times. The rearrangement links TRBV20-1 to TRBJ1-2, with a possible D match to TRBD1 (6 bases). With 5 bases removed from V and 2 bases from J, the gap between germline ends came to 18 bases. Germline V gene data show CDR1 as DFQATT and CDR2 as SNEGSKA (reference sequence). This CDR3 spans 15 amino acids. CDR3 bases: TGCAGTGCTCAGCCCTCGACAGGAAGCAACTATGGCTACACCTTC. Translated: CSAQPSTGSNYGYTF.

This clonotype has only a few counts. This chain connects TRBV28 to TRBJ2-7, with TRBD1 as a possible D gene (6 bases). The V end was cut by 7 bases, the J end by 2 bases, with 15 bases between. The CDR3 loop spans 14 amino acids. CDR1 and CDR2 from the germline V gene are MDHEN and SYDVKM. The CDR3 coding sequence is TGTGCCAGCACCCCCGGGACAAGAACCTACGAGCAGTACTTC. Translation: CASTPGTRTYEQYF.

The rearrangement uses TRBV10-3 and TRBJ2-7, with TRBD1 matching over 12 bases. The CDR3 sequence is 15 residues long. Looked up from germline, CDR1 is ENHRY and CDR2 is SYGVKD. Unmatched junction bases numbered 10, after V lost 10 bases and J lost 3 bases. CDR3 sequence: CATGGQGAVVYEQYF. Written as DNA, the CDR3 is TGTGCCACCGGGGGACAGGGGGCAGTCGTCTACGAGCAGTACTTC.

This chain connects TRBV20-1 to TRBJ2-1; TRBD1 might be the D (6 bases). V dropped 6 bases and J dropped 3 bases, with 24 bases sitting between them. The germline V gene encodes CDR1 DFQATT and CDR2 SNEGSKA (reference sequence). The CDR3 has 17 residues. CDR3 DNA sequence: TGCAGTGCGAGGGGTCAGGGACGCGAGGGGGTCTACAATGAGCAGTTCTTC. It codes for CSARGQGREGVYNEQFF.

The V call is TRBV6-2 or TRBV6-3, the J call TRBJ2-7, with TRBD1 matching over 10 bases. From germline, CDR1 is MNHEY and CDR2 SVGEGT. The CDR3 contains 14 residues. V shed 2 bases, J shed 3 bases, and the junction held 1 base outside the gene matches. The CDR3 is CASSYRDRGYEQYF. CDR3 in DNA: TGTGCCAGCAGTTACCGGGACAGGGGCTACGAGCAGTACTTC.

CDR3 bases: TGTGCCAGCAGCTTAGGTCAGAACACTGAAGCTTTCTTT. This codes for CASSLGQNTEAFF. The chain has TRBV7-9 and TRBJ1-1; D gene unclear. Germline loops: CDR1 SEHNR, CDR2 FQNEAQ (reference sequence). V lost 1 base and J lost 1, with 4 bases in between. The CDR3 consists of 13 residues.

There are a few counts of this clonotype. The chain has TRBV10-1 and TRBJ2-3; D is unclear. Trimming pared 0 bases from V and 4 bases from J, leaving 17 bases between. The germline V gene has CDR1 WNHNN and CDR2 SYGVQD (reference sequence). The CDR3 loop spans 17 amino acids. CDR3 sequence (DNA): TGCGCCAGCAGTGAGTCGACGTCGGACGGCTGGGCAGATACGCAGTATTTT. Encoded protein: CASSESTSDGWADTQYF.

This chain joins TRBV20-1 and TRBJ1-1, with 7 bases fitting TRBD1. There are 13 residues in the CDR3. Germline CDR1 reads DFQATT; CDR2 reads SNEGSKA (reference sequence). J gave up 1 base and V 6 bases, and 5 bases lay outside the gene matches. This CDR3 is CSAKDRKNTEAFF. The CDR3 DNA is TGCAGTGCCAAGGACAGGAAGAACACTGAAGCTTTCTTT.

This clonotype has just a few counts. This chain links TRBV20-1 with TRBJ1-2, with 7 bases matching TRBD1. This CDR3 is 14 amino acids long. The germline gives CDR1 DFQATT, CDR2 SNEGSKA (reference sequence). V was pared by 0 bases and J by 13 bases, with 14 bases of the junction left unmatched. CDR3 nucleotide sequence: TGCAGTGCTAGAGATGTAGGACAGGCGACGTTGAGCACCTTC. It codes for CSARDVGQATLSTF.

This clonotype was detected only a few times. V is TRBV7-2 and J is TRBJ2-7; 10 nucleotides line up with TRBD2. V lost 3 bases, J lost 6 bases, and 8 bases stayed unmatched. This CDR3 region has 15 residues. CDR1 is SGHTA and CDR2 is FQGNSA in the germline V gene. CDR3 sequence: CASSFISGGAVEQYF. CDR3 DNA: TGTGCCAGCAGCTTTATAAGCGGGGGGGCAGTCGAGCAGTACTTC.

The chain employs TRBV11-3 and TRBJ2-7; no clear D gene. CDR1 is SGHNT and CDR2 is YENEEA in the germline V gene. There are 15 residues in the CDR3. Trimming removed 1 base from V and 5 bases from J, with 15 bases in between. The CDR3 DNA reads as TGTGCCAGCAGCTTAGGGCAGAAAGGGATCCACGAGCAGTACTTC. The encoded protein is CASSLGQKGIHEQYF.

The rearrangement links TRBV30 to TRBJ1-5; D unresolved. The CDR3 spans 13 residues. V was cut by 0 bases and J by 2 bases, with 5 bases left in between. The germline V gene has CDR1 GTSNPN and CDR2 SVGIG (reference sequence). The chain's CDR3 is CAWSVGGNQPQHF. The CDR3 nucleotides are TGTGCCTGGAGTGTGGGCGGCAATCAGCCCCAGCATTTT.

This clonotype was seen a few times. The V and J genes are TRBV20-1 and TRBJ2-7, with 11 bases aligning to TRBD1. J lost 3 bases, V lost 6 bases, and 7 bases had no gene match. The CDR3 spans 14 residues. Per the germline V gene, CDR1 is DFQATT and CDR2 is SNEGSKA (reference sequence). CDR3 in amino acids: CSATPGTGGYEQYF. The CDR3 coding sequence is TGCAGTGCGACGCCCGGGACAGGGGGCTACGAGCAGTACTTC.